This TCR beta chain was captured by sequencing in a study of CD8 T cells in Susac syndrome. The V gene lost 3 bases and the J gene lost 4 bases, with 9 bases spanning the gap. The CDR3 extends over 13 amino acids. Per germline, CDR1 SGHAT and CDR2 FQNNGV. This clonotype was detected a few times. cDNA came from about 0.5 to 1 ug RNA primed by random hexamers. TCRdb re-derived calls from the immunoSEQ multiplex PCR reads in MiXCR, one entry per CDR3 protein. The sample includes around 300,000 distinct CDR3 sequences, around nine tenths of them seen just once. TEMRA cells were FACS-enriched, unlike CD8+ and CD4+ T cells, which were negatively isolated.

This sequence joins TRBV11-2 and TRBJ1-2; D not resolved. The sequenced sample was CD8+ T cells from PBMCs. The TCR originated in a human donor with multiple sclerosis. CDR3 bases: TGTGCCAGCAGCTTGGGCACAACCTATGGCTACACCTTC. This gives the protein CASSLGTTYGYTF.